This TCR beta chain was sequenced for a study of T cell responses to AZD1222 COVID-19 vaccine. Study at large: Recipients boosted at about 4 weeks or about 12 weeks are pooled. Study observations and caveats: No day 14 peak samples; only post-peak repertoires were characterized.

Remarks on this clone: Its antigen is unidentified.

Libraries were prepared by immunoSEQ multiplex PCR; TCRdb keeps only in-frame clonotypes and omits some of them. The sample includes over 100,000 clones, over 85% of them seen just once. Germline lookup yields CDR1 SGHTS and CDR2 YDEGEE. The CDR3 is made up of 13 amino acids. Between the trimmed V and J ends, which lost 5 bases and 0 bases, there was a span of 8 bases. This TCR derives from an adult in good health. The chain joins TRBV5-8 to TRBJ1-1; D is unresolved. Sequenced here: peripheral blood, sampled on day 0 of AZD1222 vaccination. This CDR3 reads CASRRTVNTEAFF. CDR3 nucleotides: TGTGCCAGCAGACGTACGGTGAACACTGAAGCTTTCTTT.